This paragraph covers one T cell receptor (beta chain) sequence. Antigen specificity is unknown. This sample stems from a study of T cells in localized non-small cell lung cancer. Study-wide results and caveats: Median detection of top 100 tumor clones in adjacent lung was 55 to 60 clones.

Sequenced by immunoSEQ multiplex PCR; TCRdb stores in-frame clones only, minus some. This sample has 25,000 to 30,000 clones, with approximately 90% found just once. The receptor was derived from a woman aged 18 to 55 with stage I lung adenocarcinoma. The source was peripheral blood, collected before any cancer treatment.

The CDR3 loop is CASISWRGPVTEAFF. The CDR3 DNA sequence: TGTGCCAGCATTTCCTGGAGGGGACCAGTCACTGAAGCTTTCTTT. The J gene is TRBJ1-1, the V gene TRBV13; possibly TRBD1 for D (5 bases). This CDR3 region has 15 residues. Germline CDR1 PRHDT, CDR2 FYEKMQ (reference sequence). V was cut by 7 bases and J by 4 bases, with 19 bases left in between.